This entry describes one TCR beta chain. The data originate from a study of blood T cell repertoires in COVID-19. Produced via immunoSEQ multiplex PCR; TCRdb's table is partial and in-frame only. The sample has roughly 200,000 clones, 87% seen once. V was trimmed by 5 bases and J by 0 bases, leaving 11 bases between them. The length of the CDR3 is 16 residues. Germline V gene sequence: CDR1 MNHEY, CDR2 SMNVEV (reference sequence). Which cohort a participant joined came from the clinical history participants gave. The TCR comes from a man between 18 and 35 years old with acute COVID-19. The rearrangement joins TRBV27 to TRBJ1-6; D unresolved. What was sequenced was PBMCs or T cells enriched from blood (not recorded which). The CDR3 sequence: CASSREVSSYNSPLHF. CDR3 sequence (DNA): TGTGCCAGCAGTCGAGAGGTTAGCTCCTATAATTCACCCCTCCACTTT.